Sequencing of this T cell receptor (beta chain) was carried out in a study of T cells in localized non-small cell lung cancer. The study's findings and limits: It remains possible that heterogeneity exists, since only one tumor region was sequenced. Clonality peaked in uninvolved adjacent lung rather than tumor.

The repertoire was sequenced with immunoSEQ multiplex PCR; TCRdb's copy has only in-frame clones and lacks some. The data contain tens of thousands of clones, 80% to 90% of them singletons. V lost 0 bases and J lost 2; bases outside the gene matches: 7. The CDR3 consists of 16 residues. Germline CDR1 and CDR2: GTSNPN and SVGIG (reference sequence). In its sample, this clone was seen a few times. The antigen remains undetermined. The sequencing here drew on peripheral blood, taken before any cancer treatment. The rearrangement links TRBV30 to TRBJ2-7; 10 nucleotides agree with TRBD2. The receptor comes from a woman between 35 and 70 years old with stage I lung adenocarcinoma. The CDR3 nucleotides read TGTGCCTGGAGTGTAATTGCTAGCGGGAGACCCTACGAGCAGTACTTC. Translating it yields CAWSVIASGRPYEQYF.